This passage covers 25 T cell receptor beta chains from one sample sequenced in a study of beta chain features in type 1 diabetes. Expressed TCRB transcripts were sequenced, since all the RNA that had been isolated was reverse transcribed. TCRdb's copy holds only in-frame clones and misses some; the assay was immunoSEQ multiplex PCR. The table records about 290,000 clones, around 7.8% of them present only once. The specimen was central memory CD4+ T cells from blood. The receptor set was obtained from a woman younger than 35 in good health.

The chain combines TRBV7-8 with TRBJ2-3; maybe TRBD2 (5 bases). The V gene's germline CDR1 is SGHVS and CDR2 FQNEAQ. CDR3 length equals 14 residues. V lost 5 bases and J lost 0, with 9 bases in between. The CDR3, as DNA: TGTGCCAGCAGCCCGGACTCCAGCACAGATACGCAGTATTTT. Translating gives CASSPDSSTDTQYF.

This clone was detected ten times or more. The genes are TRBV6-5 and TRBJ2-3, with TRBD2 matching over 9 bases. V was clipped by 6 bases and J by 0 bases; unmatched bases: 1. In germline, CDR1 is MNHEY, CDR2 SVGAGI. The CDR3 has 14 residues. The chain's CDR3 is CASRAGGSTDTQYF. The CDR3 coding sequence is TGTGCCAGCAGAGCGGGGGGAAGCACAGATACGCAGTATTTT.

This clone showed up just once. The J gene is TRBJ1-5, the V gene TRBV6-1; TRBD1 might be the D (5 bases). The CDR3 is 16 amino acids. The V end was cut by 4 bases, the J end by 1 base, with 14 bases between. CDR1 and CDR2 from the germline V gene are MNHNS and SASEGT. The CDR3 DNA follows: TGTGCCAGCAGTGCGACCCAAGGGGACAGCAATCAGCCCCAGCATTTT. This sequence encodes CASSATQGDSNQPQHF.

The chain is built from TRBV27 and TRBJ2-7; D is perhaps TRBD1 (6 bases). V was trimmed by 7 bases and J by 5 bases, leaving 18 bases between them. Per the germline V gene, CDR1 is MNHEY and CDR2 is SMNVEV (reference sequence). The CDR3 has 14 residues. CDR3 loop: CASTSQGIWNEQYF. CDR3 coding DNA: TGTGCCAGCACCTCGCAGGGGATTTGGAACGAGCAGTACTTC.

The genes are TRBV30 and TRBJ2-7, with D perhaps given as TRBD1 or TRBD2 (5 bases each). V lost 2 bases and J 4 bases, leaving 15 bases between the germline ends. The CDR3 is 14 residues long. Germline loops: CDR1 GTSNPN, CDR2 SVGIG (reference sequence). The CDR3 DNA sequence: TGTGCCTGGAGTTTGGGGGTTTTGGGGTACGAGCAGTACTTC. It encodes CAWSLGVLGYEQYF.

In this sample, this clone turned up a few times. V is TRBV14 and J is TRBJ2-7; tentative D call: TRBD1 (5 bases). With 4 bases removed from V and 2 bases from J, the gap between germline ends came to 9 bases. The germline CDR1 and CDR2 sequences are SGHDN and FVKESK. The CDR3 covers 13 residues. The CDR3 sequence is CASSLQGPYEQYF. DNA for the CDR3: TGTGCCAGCAGCCTTCAGGGCCCCTACGAGCAGTACTTC.

There are many counts of this clone. Other DNA sequences in this specimen translate into the identical CDR3. The chain couples TRBV28 to TRBJ2-5; no firm D call. In germline, CDR1 is MDHEN, CDR2 SYDVKM. The CDR3 runs 12 residues. Trimming shortened V by 6 bases and J by 5 bases, and 10 bases separated the two germline ends. The CDR3 reads CASSLLRETQYF. In DNA, the CDR3 is TGTGCCAGCAGCCTTCTACGGGAGACCCAGTACTTC. The whole variable domain, filled in from reference TRBV28 and TRBJ2-5, reads DVKVTQSSRYLVKRTGEKVFLECVQDMDHENMFWYRQDPGLGLRLIYFSYDVKMKEKGDIPEGYSVSREKKERFSLILESASTNQTSMYLCASSLLRETQYFGPGTRLLVL.

The V call is TRBV11-2, the J call TRBJ1-2, with TRBD1 as a possible D gene (6 bases). Germline V CDR1 and CDR2: SGHAT, FQNNGV. The CDR3 contains 17 residues. Between the trimmed V and J ends, which lost 4 bases and 8 bases, there was a span of 26 bases. The CDR3 nucleotides are TGTGCCAGCAGCTCGGGGGCGGGCGGGCGCCCAACGGAGGGCTACACCTTC. Translated: CASSSGAGGRPTEGYTF.

The rearrangement links TRBV15 to TRBJ2-1, with 8 bases aligning to TRBD1. The ends lost 0 bases at V and 12 bases at J; junction bases unmatched: 1. The CDR3 extends over 12 amino acids. Germline lookup yields CDR1 LNHNV and CDR2 YYDKDF (reference sequence). CDR3 nucleotides: TGTGCCACCAGCAGAGATGGGACAGGGCAGTTCTTC. It translates to CATSRDGTGQFF.

The V call is TRBV7-2, the J call TRBJ2-1, with TRBD1 identical over 9 bases. CDR1 is SGHTA and CDR2 is FQGNSA in the germline V gene. The CDR3 loop spans 14 amino acids. V lost 4 bases and J lost 10; bases outside the gene matches: 8. The CDR3 DNA sequence: TGTGCCAGCAGCTCCTGGACCGGGACAGGGGAGCAGTTCTTC. Its protein product is CASSSWTGTGEQFF.

A remark on this clone: This probably arose from a read error, given a far larger clone one base away. The genes are TRBV4-3 and TRBJ2-6; D may correspond to TRBD1 or TRBD2 (6 bases each). CDR3 length equals 19 residues. The V end lost 0 bases, the J end lost 0 bases, and 15 bases lay between the germline ends. Germline values: CDR1 LGHNA, CDR2 YSLEER. CDR3 coding DNA: TGCGCCAGCAGCCAAGACGGACGGGGGCGAGCCTCTGGGGCCAACGTCCTGACTTTC. Protein sequence: CASSQDGRGRASGANVLTF.

This clone has only a few counts. The V gene is TRBV6-5, the J gene TRBJ2-2; D remains unclear. V lost 0 bases, J lost 7 bases, and 6 bases lay in between. This CDR3 has 13 residues. Looked up from germline, CDR1 is MNHEY and CDR2 is SVGAGI. The CDR3 here is CASSYSGYGELFF. The CDR3 bases are TGTGCCAGCAGTTACTCGGGTTACGGGGAGCTGTTTTTT.

This clone has a handful of counts. The chain couples TRBV20-1 to TRBJ1-2; D unresolved. Per the germline V gene, CDR1 is DFQATT and CDR2 is SNEGSKA (reference sequence). This CDR3 contains 11 residues. This CDR3 reads CTFLANYGYTF. The CDR3 nucleotides read TGCACCTTCCTCGCTAACTATGGCTACACCTTC.

This chain links TRBV4-2 with TRBJ2-3; TRBD2 agrees at 11 bases. The CDR3 is made up of 18 amino acids. V shed 3 bases and J 4 bases; nucleotides not matched to a gene: 12. Germline values: CDR1 LGHNA, CDR2 YNFKEQ. The CDR3 DNA reads as TGTGCCAGCAGCCAGCCCCGAGGAGGTAGCGGGGGGGCAGATACGCAGTATTTT. Protein: CASSQPRGGSGGADTQYF.

This chain uses TRBV7-6 with TRBJ2-3, with unresolved D. CDR3 length equals 14 residues. Between the trimmed V and J ends, which lost 1 base and 1 base, there was a span of 6 bases. CDR1 and CDR2 (germline): SGHVS, FNYEAQ. The CDR3 reads CASSLGTGTDTQYF. The CDR3 DNA reads as TGTGCCAGCAGCTTAGGCACAGGCACAGATACGCAGTATTTT. Based on the CDR3 plus reference TRBV7-6 and TRBJ2-3, the full variable domain is GAGVSQSPRYKVTKRGQDVALRCDPISGHVSLYWYRQALGQGPEFLTYFNYEAQQDKSGLPNDRFSAERPEGSISTLTIQRTEQRDSAMYRCASSLGTGTDTQYFGPGTRLTVL.

The table lists this clone with a few counts. The gene calls are TRBV5-4 and TRBJ2-1, with TRBD1 identical over 7 bases. Germline assignment: CDR1 SGHNT and CDR2 YYREEE (reference sequence). This CDR3 is built from 14 residues. V lost 4 bases and J lost 6; bases outside the gene matches: 7. The CDR3 here is CASSLRGQANEQFF. In DNA form, the CDR3 reads TGTGCCAGCAGCCTGCGAGGACAGGCCAATGAGCAGTTCTTC.

This sequence joins TRBV7-2 and TRBJ2-1; D is uncertain. There are 11 residues in the CDR3. Germline V gene sequence: CDR1 SGHTA, CDR2 FQGNSA. V lost 6 bases and J lost 10, with 10 bases in between. The CDR3: CASSSFGEQFF. CDR3 coding DNA: TGTGCCAGCAGTTCGTTTGGGGAGCAGTTCTTC.

The V and J genes are TRBV6-6 and TRBJ2-3; D is perhaps TRBD1 (5 bases). From germline, CDR1 is MNHNY and CDR2 SVGAGI (reference sequence). Trimming removed 4 bases from V and 2 bases from J, with 10 bases in between. The CDR3 is 14 amino acids. The chain's CDR3 is CASSLDSITDTQYF. CDR3 DNA sequence: TGTGCCAGCAGTTTAGACAGTATCACAGATACGCAGTATTTT.

In its sample, this clone was seen a few times. One junction end disagrees with the germline gene, perhaps due to a read error. J is TRBJ1-4 and V is TRBV5-4; no clear D. The CDR3 covers 17 residues. The germline V gene encodes CDR1 SGHNT and CDR2 YYREEE (reference sequence). CDR3: CASSQDPRLATNEKLFF. In nucleotides, the CDR3 is TGCGCCAGCAGCCAAGACCCACGTCTAGCCACTAATGAAAAACTGTTTTTT. Together with reference TRBV5-4 and TRBJ1-4, the CDR3 gives the full variable domain: ETGVTQSPTHLIKTRGQQVTLRCSSQSGHNTVSWYQQALGQGPQFIFQYYREEENGRGNFPPRFSGLQFPNYSSELNVNALELDDSALYLCASSQDPRLATNEKLFFGSGTQLSVL.

The V and J genes are TRBV6-5 and TRBJ2-1; TRBD1 aligns across 7 bases. J was trimmed by 12 bases and V by 0 bases; bases with no gene match: 8. The germline V gene encodes CDR1 MNHEY and CDR2 SVGAGI. The CDR3 spans 14 residues. The CDR3 reads CASSYSTRGRGQFF. Written as DNA, the CDR3 is TGTGCCAGCAGTTACTCCACGAGGGGGCGAGGGCAGTTCTTC.

J is TRBJ1-1 and V is TRBV29-1; no clear D gene. V was clipped by 7 bases and J by 2 bases, with 20 bases between them. The germline gives CDR1 SQVTM, CDR2 ANQGSEA. The CDR3 extends over 15 amino acids. In DNA, the CDR3 is TGCAGCGGCCGGCAGCGGGGAAGACTAAACACTGAAGCTTTCTTT. It yields the protein CSGRQRGRLNTEAFF.

This clone was seen only a few times. The J gene is TRBJ1-4, the V gene TRBV25-1, with a tentative D call TRBD1 (5 bases). The V gene's germline CDR1 is MGHDK and CDR2 SYGVNS. The V end lost 3 bases, the J end lost 6 bases, and 17 bases lay between the germline ends. The CDR3 has 16 amino acids. For the CDR3, the DNA is TGTGCCAGCAGTGATCGGCTGACCGGGACCCATGAAAAACTGTTTTTT. Translation: CASSDRLTGTHEKLFF.

This clone was detected a few times. The chain carries TRBV5-8 and TRBJ1-4, with D uncertain. V lost 4 bases, J lost 11 bases, and 15 bases lay in between. The CDR3 is made up of 13 amino acids. CDR1 is SGHTS, CDR2 YDEGEE, per germline. CDR3 DNA sequence: TGTGCCAGCAGCACACCCCCGAGTGAGAAACTGTTTTTT. Translating it yields CASSTPPSEKLFF.

This clone came up a few times. The genes are TRBV5-1 and TRBJ2-1; D remains ambiguous. V was cut by 4 bases and J by 1 base, with 6 bases left in between. This CDR3 spans 13 amino acids. Germline CDR1 SGHRS, CDR2 YFSETQ. Here the CDR3 DNA reads TGCGCCAGCAGCGATACATCCTACAATGAGCAGTTCTTC. It encodes CASSDTSYNEQFF.

This chain links TRBV7-9 with TRBJ2-1; 10 nucleotides agree with TRBD1. The junction had 8 bases not matched to a gene; V was cut back by 5 bases and J by 7 bases. CDR1 SEHNR and CDR2 FQNEAQ come from the germline V gene (reference sequence). The CDR3 is 15 residues long. CDR3 sequence reads: CASSHHDRGQNEQFF. In DNA, the CDR3 is TGTGCCAGCAGCCACCACGACAGGGGGCAAAATGAGCAGTTCTTC.